This T cell receptor (beta chain) was sequenced in a study of tissue T cells after allogeneic stem cell transplantation. This clone was observed a few times. Genes here carry mouse names. The read ends 1 residue early relative to the CDR3; the germline J gene fills the gap. Sequencing used immunoSEQ multiplex PCR; TCRdb keeps in-frame clones, though not all of them. Of fewer than 750 clones in the sample, less than 55% were seen once. As for time point: mouse harvest day 14 after allogeneic transplant. The graft held 10^6 splenic CD5+ T cells and 10^7 T-cell-depleted bone marrow cells. CDR3 size: 14 residues. The junction had 3 bases not matched to a gene; V was cut back by 4 bases and J by 1 base. Germline V CDR1 and CDR2: NSHNY, SYGAGN.

Sequenced input: liver tissue. The chain employs TRBV13-1 and TRBJ1-2; 8 nucleotides match TRBD1. This clonotype was obtained from a female BALB/c mouse given C57BL/6 T cells with graft-versus-host disease after an allogeneic hematopoietic cell transplant. CDR3 DNA, as far as it was read: TGTGCCAGCAGTCAGGGGGCTGGAAACTCCGACTACACC. It codes for CASSQGAGNSDYT. The CDR3 as a whole reads CASSQGAGNSDYTF.